Listed here is a single T cell receptor (beta chain). Its antigen remains unknown. This specimen belongs to a study of cytomegalovirus exposure and HLA in healthy donors. Study results and caveats: Cytomegalovirus-associated status was assigned to fewer than 200 TCR beta chains. For cytomegalovirus status, the classifier reportedly gave diagnoses with high specificity and sensitivity. In the roughly 110 validation repertoires, about 94% of cluster scores exceeded 0, per a later analysis. Among TCR sequences, most were rare, though some public TCRs appeared in many donors.

Sequenced by immunoSEQ multiplex PCR; TCRdb stores in-frame clones only, minus some. This table has 170,000 or so clones, around 81% appearing once. The junction had 6 bases not matched to a gene; V was cut back by 2 bases and J by 3 bases. The length of the CDR3 is 15 residues. Germline V gene data show CDR1 as SGHVS and CDR2 as FNYEAQ. The sample comprised PBMCs. V and J are TRBV7-6 and TRBJ2-5, with 7 nucleotides matching TRBD2. The TCR originated in a woman under 30 in good health and CMV-seropositive. CDR3 residues: CASSLSALAEETQYF. DNA for the CDR3: TGTGCCAGCAGCTTAAGTGCTCTAGCGGAAGAGACCCAGTACTTC.